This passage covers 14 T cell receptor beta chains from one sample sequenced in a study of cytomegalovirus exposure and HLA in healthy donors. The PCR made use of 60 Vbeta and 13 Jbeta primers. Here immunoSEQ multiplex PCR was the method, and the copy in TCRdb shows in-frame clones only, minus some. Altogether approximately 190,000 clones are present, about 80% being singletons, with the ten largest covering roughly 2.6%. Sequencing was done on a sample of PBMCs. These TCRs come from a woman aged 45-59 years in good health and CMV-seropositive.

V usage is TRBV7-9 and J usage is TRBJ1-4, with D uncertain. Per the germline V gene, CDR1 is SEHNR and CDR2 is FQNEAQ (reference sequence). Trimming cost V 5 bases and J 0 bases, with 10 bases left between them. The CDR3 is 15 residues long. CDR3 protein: CASSSLLATNEKLFF. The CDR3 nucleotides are TGTGCCAGCAGCAGTCTTTTAGCAACTAATGAAAAACTGTTTTTT. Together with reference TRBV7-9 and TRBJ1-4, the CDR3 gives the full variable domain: DTGVSQNPRHKITKRGQNVTFRCDPISEHNRLYWYRQTLGQGPEFLTYFQNEAQLEKSRLLSDRFSAERPKGSFSTLEIQRTEQGDSAMYLCASSSLLATNEKLFFGSGTQLSVL.

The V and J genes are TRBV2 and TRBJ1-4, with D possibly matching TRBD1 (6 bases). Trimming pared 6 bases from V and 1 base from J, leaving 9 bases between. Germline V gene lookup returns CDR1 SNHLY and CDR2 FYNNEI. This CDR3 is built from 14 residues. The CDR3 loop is CASSLQGTNEKLFF. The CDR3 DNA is TGTGCCAGCAGCCTACAGGGAACTAATGAAAAACTGTTTTTT.

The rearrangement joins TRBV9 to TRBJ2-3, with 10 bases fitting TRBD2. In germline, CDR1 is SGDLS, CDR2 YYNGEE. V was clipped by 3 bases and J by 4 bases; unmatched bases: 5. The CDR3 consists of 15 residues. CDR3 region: CASSAVAGGADTQYF. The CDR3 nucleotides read TGTGCCAGCAGCGCAGTAGCGGGGGGTGCAGATACGCAGTATTTT.

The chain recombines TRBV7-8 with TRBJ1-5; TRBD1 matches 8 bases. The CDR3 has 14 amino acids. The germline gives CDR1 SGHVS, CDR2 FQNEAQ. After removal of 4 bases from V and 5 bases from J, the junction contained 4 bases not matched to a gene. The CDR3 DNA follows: TGTGCCAGCAGCTGGGGACAGGACTATCAGCCCCAGCATTTT. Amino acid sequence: CASSWGQDYQPQHF.

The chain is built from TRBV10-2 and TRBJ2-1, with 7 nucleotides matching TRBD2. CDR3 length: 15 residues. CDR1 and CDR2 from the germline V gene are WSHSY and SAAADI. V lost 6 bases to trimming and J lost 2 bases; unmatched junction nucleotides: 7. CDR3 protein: CASRGGTDTYNEQFF. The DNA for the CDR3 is TGCGCCAGCAGGGGAGGGACTGACACCTACAATGAGCAGTTCTTC.

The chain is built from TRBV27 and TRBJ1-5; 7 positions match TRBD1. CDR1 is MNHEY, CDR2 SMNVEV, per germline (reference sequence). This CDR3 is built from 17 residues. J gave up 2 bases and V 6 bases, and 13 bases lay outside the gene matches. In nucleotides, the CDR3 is TGTGCCAGCAGACCAGACAGGGTAGCAGGGGGCAATCAGCCCCAGCATTTT. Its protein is CASRPDRVAGGNQPQHF.

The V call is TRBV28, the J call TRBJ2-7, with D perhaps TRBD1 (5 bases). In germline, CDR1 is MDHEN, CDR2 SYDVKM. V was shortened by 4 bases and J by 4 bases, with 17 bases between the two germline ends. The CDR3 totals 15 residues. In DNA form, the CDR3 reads TGTGCCAGCAGTTCCGCCAGTGGGCAGGGTTACGAGCAGTACTTC. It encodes CASSSASGQGYEQYF.

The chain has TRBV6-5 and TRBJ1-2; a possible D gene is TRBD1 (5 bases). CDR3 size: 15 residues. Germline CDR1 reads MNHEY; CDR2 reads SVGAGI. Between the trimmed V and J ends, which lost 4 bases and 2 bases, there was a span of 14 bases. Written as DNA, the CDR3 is TGTGCCAGCAGTTTTAGAAGGCAGGGCAACTATGGCTACACCTTC. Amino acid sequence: CASSFRRQGNYGYTF.

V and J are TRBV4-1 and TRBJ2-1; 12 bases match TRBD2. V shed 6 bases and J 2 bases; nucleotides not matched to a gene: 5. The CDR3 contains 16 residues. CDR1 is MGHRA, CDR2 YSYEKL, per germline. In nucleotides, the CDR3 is TGCGCCAGCAGATCCGGACTAGCGGGGACCTACAATGAGCAGTTCTTC. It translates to CASRSGLAGTYNEQFF.

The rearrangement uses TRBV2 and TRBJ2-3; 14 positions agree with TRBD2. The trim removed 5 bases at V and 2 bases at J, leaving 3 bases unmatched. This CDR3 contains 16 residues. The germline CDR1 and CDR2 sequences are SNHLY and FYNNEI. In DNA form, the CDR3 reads TGTGCCAGCAGTCGGACTAGCGGGGGGCTCACAGATACGCAGTATTTT. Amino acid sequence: CASSRTSGGLTDTQYF.

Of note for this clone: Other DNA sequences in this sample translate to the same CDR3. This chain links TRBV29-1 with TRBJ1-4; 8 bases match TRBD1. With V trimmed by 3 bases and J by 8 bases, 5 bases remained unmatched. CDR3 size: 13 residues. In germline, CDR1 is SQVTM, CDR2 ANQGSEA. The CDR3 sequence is CSVDGQGAEKLFF. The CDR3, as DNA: TGCAGCGTTGATGGGCAGGGGGCCGAAAAACTGTTTTTT.

CDR3 amino acids: CASGSGLGAFF. The CDR3 nucleotides read TGTGCTAGTGGTTCGGGTCTCGGGGCTTTCTTT. The V gene is TRBV12-5, the J gene TRBJ1-1; D gene uncertain. CDR1 is LGHNT and CDR2 is FRNRAP in the germline V gene. Trimming pared 4 bases from V and 11 bases from J, leaving 11 bases between. The CDR3 runs to 11 residues.

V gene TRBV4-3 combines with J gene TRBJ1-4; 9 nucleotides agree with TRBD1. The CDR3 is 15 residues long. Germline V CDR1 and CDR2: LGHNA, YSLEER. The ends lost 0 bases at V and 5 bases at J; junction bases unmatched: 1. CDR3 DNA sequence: TGCGCCAGCAGCCAAGAGGGACAGGGCAATGAAAAACTGTTTTTT. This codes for CASSQEGQGNEKLFF.

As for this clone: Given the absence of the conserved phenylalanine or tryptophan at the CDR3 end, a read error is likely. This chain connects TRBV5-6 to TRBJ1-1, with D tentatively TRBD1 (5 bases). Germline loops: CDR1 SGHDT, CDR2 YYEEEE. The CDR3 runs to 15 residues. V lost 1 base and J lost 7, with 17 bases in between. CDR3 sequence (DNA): TGTGCCAGCAGCTTGATGACCAGGGCCGCATTTGAAGCTTTCTCT. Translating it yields CASSLMTRAAFEAFS.